This entry lists 29 T cell receptor beta chains sequenced from one sample in a study of tumor and adjacent non-tumor tissue in lung cancer (dated by TCRdb to 2016 to 2019). The library was prepared using multiplex PCR. Sequenced using an Illumina HiSeq 2500. TCRbeta libraries were constructed through three rounds of nested PCR with primers (Table S4) according to protocols modified from ARM-PCR. TCRdb reprocessed the public reads (quality trimming at Q25 with fastp, clone calling with MiXCR) and kept in-frame beta chains. Rows are unified per CDR3 protein, each entry keeping the most common DNA and genes. Recorded for this sample are about 110,000 distinct CDR3 sequences; approximately 80% of them occurred a single time. The top ten clones comprise about 23% of the sample. RNA was isolated from bulk, unsorted tissue, and RNA quality was assessed with a NanoDrop ND-1000 and an Agilent 2100. Sequences were obtained from lung tumor tissue. The receptor source for this set is a man between 65 and 85 years old with non-small cell lung cancer.

Points on this clonotype: Sequence at one end of the junction differs from germline and may be a read error. V and J are TRBV24-1 and TRBJ1-3; D might be TRBD1 (5 bases). Germline assignment: CDR1 KGHDR and CDR2 SFDVKD. This CDR3 comprises 15 residues. CDR3 region: CATSDPGFEGNTLYF. The CDR3 DNA follows: TGTGCTACCAGTGACCCTGGATTCGAGGGGAACACCCTATATTTT.

This clonotype was recorded only once. Germline and junction disagree at one end, which may indicate a read error. The V and J genes are TRBV11-3 and TRBJ2-1; D possibly corresponds to TRBD2 (7 bases). From germline, CDR1 is SGHNT and CDR2 YENEEA. The CDR3 has 16 amino acids. Written as DNA, the CDR3 is TGTGCTAGCAGCTTATATTCCACGGGGGGCAGGGGTGAGCAGTTCTTC. Translation gives CASSLYSTGGRGEQFF.

The gene calls are TRBV29-1 and TRBJ2-1; 13 bases align to TRBD2. With V trimmed by 7 bases and J by 8 bases, 8 bases remained unmatched. Germline V CDR1 and CDR2: SQVTM, ANQGSEA. This CDR3 is 14 amino acids long. DNA for the CDR3: TGCAGCGCTCTCAGACTAGCGGGAGGATATGAGCAGTTCTTC. This encodes CSALRLAGGYEQFF.

On this clonotype: One end of the junction fails to match germline, which may point to a read error. The chain recombines TRBV12-3 or TRBV12-4 with TRBJ2-1; possibly TRBD1 for D (6 bases). CDR3 size: 15 residues. For the CDR3, the DNA is TGTGCCAGCAGTCCACAGGGATTAAGGTACAATGAGCAGTCCTTC. This codes for CASSPQGLRYNEQSF.

Concerning this clonotype itself: At one boundary the junction diverges from the germline segment, which might be a read error. This sequence joins TRBV4-2 and TRBJ1-5; D ambiguous. This CDR3 is built from 15 residues. Germline V lookup: CDR1 LGHNA, CDR2 YNFKEQ. DNA for the CDR3: TGTGCCAGCGGCCATGACACTCATAGCAATCAGCCCCAGCATTTT. This sequence encodes CASGHDTHSNQPQHF.

Concerning this clonotype: One junction end does not reproduce the germline sequence, and a read error may be involved. The chain uses TRBV11-1 and TRBJ2-1; TRBD1 agrees at 8 bases. The CDR3 is 16 amino acids. Germline V gene sequence: CDR1 SGHAT, CDR2 FQDESV (reference sequence). The CDR3 here is CASSPRPRQGPCEQFF. In DNA form, the CDR3 reads TGTGCTAGCAGCCCCCGGCCGAGACAGGGGCCATGTGAGCAGTTCTTC.

In this sample, this clonotype turned up once. A much larger clonotype is one base distant, so this may be a read error. The chain uses TRBV5-1 and TRBJ2-7, with D perhaps TRBD1 or TRBD2 (5 bases each). The V gene's germline CDR1 is SGHRS and CDR2 YFSETQ. V was pared by 4 bases and J by 5 bases, with 16 bases between. There are 14 residues in the CDR3. The CDR3 coding sequence is TGCGCCAGCAGCACGACCGGGGCAGGGAACGAGCAGTACTTC. Translation: CASSTTGAGNEQYF.

The rearrangement links TRBV6-2 or TRBV6-3 to TRBJ2-7, with D perhaps being TRBD1 or TRBD2 (5 bases each). Trimming cost V 2 bases and J 4 bases, with 15 bases left between them. CDR1 MNHEY and CDR2 SVGEGT come from the germline V gene. The CDR3 consists of 15 residues. The CDR3 sequence: CASSYMGRYSYEQYF. For the CDR3, the DNA is TGTGCCAGCAGTTACATGGGACGGTATTCATACGAGCAGTACTTC.

The chain's CDR3 is CAINKWDSSYEQYF. The CDR3 DNA reads TGTGCCATCAATAAGTGGGACAGCTCCTACGAGCAGTACTTC. The chain joins TRBV10-3 to TRBJ2-7; 7 bases agree with TRBD1. The CDR3 has 14 amino acids. The junction had 6 bases not matched to a gene; V was cut back by 7 bases and J by 0 bases. From germline, CDR1 is ENHRY and CDR2 SYGVKD.

This clonotype was detected only once. The gene calls are TRBV11-2 and TRBJ2-5, with D unresolved. V was cut by 5 bases and J by 8 bases, with 21 bases left in between. This CDR3 comprises 15 residues. From germline, CDR1 is SGHAT and CDR2 FQNNGV. CDR3 protein: CASSPIGLVPETQYF. CDR3 nucleotide sequence: TGTGCCAGCAGCCCCATCGGGCTAGTCCCAGAAACCCAGTACTTC.

A word on this clonotype: The junction departs from germline at one end; a sequencing error may be responsible. The chain employs TRBV11-3 and TRBJ2-7; the D gene is possibly TRBD2 (5 bases). The CDR3 consists of 14 residues. Germline V gives CDR1 SGHNT, CDR2 YENEEA. The CDR3, as DNA: TGTGCCAGGGGCTTAAGAGGGAGCTCCTATGAGCGGTACTTC. Its protein product is CARGLRGSSYERYF. Full variable domain (rest looked up from reference TRBV11-3 and TRBJ2-7): EAGVVQSPRYKIIEKKQPVAFWCNPISGHNTLYWYLQNLGQGPELLIRYENEEAVDDSQLPKDRFSAERLKGVDSTLKIQPAELGDSAVYLCARGLRGSSYERYFGPGTRLTVT.

This clonotype was picked up many times. V and J are TRBV28 and TRBJ2-1; D is unresolved. The V end lost 6 bases, the J end lost 0 bases, and 15 bases lay between the germline ends. In germline, CDR1 is MDHEN, CDR2 SYDVKM. CDR3 length: 16 residues. The CDR3 is CASSPFRGSSYNEQFF. Here the CDR3 DNA reads TGTGCCAGCAGCCCCTTTCGAGGATCCTCCTACAATGAGCAGTTCTTC. Full variable domain (rest looked up from reference TRBV28 and TRBJ2-1): DVKVTQSSRYLVKRTGEKVFLECVQDMDHENMFWYRQDPGLGLRLIYFSYDVKMKEKGDIPEGYSVSREKKERFSLILESASTNQTSMYLCASSPFRGSSYNEQFFGPGTRLTVL.

The chain is built from TRBV6-6 and TRBJ2-4; 7 bases fit TRBD1. The CDR3 extends over 16 amino acids. The germline V gene has CDR1 MNHNY and CDR2 SVGAGI (reference sequence). The CDR3 region has the DNA TGTACGAACAGTTACCCGGGACAGCATGGGTCGAACATTCAGTACTTC. Translation gives CTNSYPGQHGSNIQYF.

In regard to this clonotype: The junction and the germline gene differ at one end; a read error may be behind it. The chain uses TRBV12-3 or TRBV12-4 and TRBJ2-3; D is undetermined. This CDR3 is 15 amino acids long. The CDR3 reads CTSSLDGVGTDTQYF. CDR3 in DNA: TGTACCAGCAGTTTAGATGGGGTGGGCACAGATACTCAGTATTTT.

The V gene is TRBV7-3, the J gene TRBJ2-3; a possible D gene is TRBD1 (5 bases). CDR3 length: 12 amino acids. Germline V gene sequence: CDR1 SGHTA, CDR2 FQGTGA. Trimming took off 8 bases at V and 6 bases at J, with 12 bases between the two ends. CDR3 sequence (DNA): TGTGCCAGCGGGTCGAACAGGGATACGCAGTATTTT. Encoded protein: CASGSNRDTQYF.

For this clonotype: A clone one base away is much larger, so this may be a read error. The rearrangement joins TRBV5-1 to TRBJ2-7; the D is unclear. Trimming took off 3 bases at V and 2 bases at J, with 9 bases between the two ends. CDR1 SGHRS and CDR2 YFSETQ come from the germline V gene. The CDR3 consists of 13 residues. CDR3 sequence reads: CASSYVWAYEQYF. CDR3 coding DNA: TGCGCCAGCAGCTACGTCTGGGCCTACGAGCAGTACTTC.

The table lists this clonotype with a few counts. A read error may explain this, as a much larger clone is one base away. This chain connects TRBV4-1 to TRBJ1-1; D remains ambiguous. This CDR3 is built from 16 residues. The germline V gene has CDR1 MGHRA and CDR2 YSYEKL. CDR3 region: CASSPGFGRTNIEAFF. The CDR3 bases are TGCGCCAGCAGCCCGGGATTCGGACGGACGAACATTGAAGCTTTCTTT.

Notes on this clonotype: The CDR3 does not close with the conserved phenylalanine or tryptophan, likely indicating a read error. Because the CDR3's place on the DNA is in doubt, the DNA is left out and the CDR3 is given as listed by TCRdb. V gene TRBV29-1 combines with J gene TRBJ2-5; TRBD1, the D gene given by the table, was not confirmed from the DNA. Germline loops: CDR1 SQVTM, CDR2 ANQGSEA. The CDR3 has 12 amino acids, counting both end residues. The CDR3 sequence is CSVGSGAETQYY.

V gene TRBV6-6 combines with J gene TRBJ1-1; a possible D gene is TRBD1 (6 bases). The CDR3 covers 14 residues. In germline, CDR1 is MNHNY, CDR2 SVGAGI (reference sequence). This CDR3 is CAAHLTGWDTEAFF. DNA for the CDR3: TGTGCTGCACACCTCACAGGGTGGGACACTGAAGCTTTCTTT.

As regards this clonotype: Sequence at one end of the junction differs from germline and may be a read error. The CDR3 DNA reads TGTGCCAGCAGTTTACGTCAAACAGATACGCTGTATTTT. This codes for CASSLRQTDTLYF. The chain joins TRBV12-3 or TRBV12-4 to TRBJ2-3; D uncertain. CDR3 length: 13 residues.

This clonotype was found many times. The gene calls are TRBV7-9 and TRBJ1-5, with D possibly being TRBD1 (6 bases). Germline V gene data show CDR1 as SEHNR and CDR2 as FQNEAQ (reference sequence). V lost 2 bases, J lost 3 bases, and 11 bases lay in between. The CDR3 runs 15 residues. CDR3: CASSLNGQYNQPQHF. The CDR3 DNA sequence: TGTGCCAGCAGCTTAAATGGACAGTACAATCAGCCCCAGCATTTT.

Worth noting for this clonotype: One end of the junction varies from germline; a read error may be responsible. The chain combines TRBV10-1 with TRBJ2-1; possible D gene TRBD2, 7 bases. The V gene's germline CDR1 is WNHNN and CDR2 SYGVQD (reference sequence). The CDR3 consists of 14 residues. Written as DNA, the CDR3 is TGTGCCAGCAGTCCGGGGGGCTCCTACAATGAGCAGTTGTTC. Translating gives CASSPGGSYNEQLF.

The rearrangement links TRBV29-1 to TRBJ2-6; 8 bases are shared with TRBD1. Germline CDR1 SQVTM, CDR2 ANQGSEA. After removal of 8 bases from V and 0 bases from J, the junction contained 15 bases not matched to a gene. The CDR3 spans 18 residues. The CDR3 region is CSLSDQDRVSSGANVLTF. The CDR3 DNA sequence: TGCAGCCTTTCCGACCAGGACAGGGTTTCCTCTGGGGCCAACGTCCTGACTTTC.

For this clonotype: An end of the junction does not agree with germline; a read error may underlie this. This chain joins TRBV6-5 and TRBJ2-7, with TRBD1 matching over 8 bases. This CDR3 is built from 16 residues. Germline V gene sequence: CDR1 MNHEY, CDR2 SVGAGI. CDR3 in DNA: TGTGCCAGGAGACACACTGGGGGACAGGTAGCCTACGAGCAGTATTTC. Translation gives CARRHTGGQVAYEQYF.

Of note for this clonotype: Here the CDR3 omits its conserved ending phenylalanine or tryptophan, so a read error is the likely source. No DNA is shown, since the ends of the CDR3 on it are uncertain; the CDR3 is the one TCRdb lists. The chain is built from TRBV29-1 and TRBJ2-5. Counting both end residues, the CDR3 totals 13 amino acids. CDR1 is SQVTM and CDR2 is ANQGSEA in the germline V gene. The chain's CDR3 is CGVADRFQETQCI.

Of note for this clonotype: A much larger clone lies a single base off, so this may be a read error. The V call is TRBV5-1, the J call TRBJ1-5; a possible D gene is TRBD1 (5 bases). This CDR3 contains 15 residues. Germline V gene lookup returns CDR1 SGHRS and CDR2 YFSETQ. This CDR3 reads CGSSLQGISNQPQHF. The CDR3 DNA reads TGCGGCAGCAGCTTGCAGGGTATAAGCAATCAGCCCCAGCATTTT.

With regard to this clonotype: One end of the junction is discordant with germline, which a read error may explain. The V call is TRBV5-1, the J call TRBJ2-2; perhaps D is TRBD1 or TRBD2 (5 bases each). The CDR3 has 15 amino acids. Per the germline V gene, CDR1 is SGHRS and CDR2 is YFSETQ. The CDR3 reads CATRDALANTGKLFF. The DNA of the CDR3 is TGCGCCACCCGGGACGCACTCGCGAACACCGGGAAGCTGTTTTTT.

The table lists this clonotype with a few counts. The junction does not match germline at one end; this may be a read error. This chain uses TRBV15 with TRBJ1-2; D is unresolved. Germline loops: CDR1 LNHNV, CDR2 YYDKDF (reference sequence). The CDR3 length is 16 residues. CDR3 DNA: TGTACCACCAGCAGAGATGGAAAGGGCTCCGGCTATGGCTACACCTTC. Translating it yields CTTSRDGKGSGYGYTF.

This clonotype appeared a few times. A much larger clone differs by one base, so this may be a read error. The V call is TRBV5-1, the J call TRBJ2-2, with D maybe TRBD2 (5 bases). CDR1 SGHRS and CDR2 YFSETQ come from the germline V gene. CDR3 size: 12 residues. The CDR3 DNA is TGCGCCAACAGCTTGGAGGCCGGGGAGCTGTTTTTT. Translating gives CANSLEAGELFF.